This T cell receptor beta chain emerged from a study of T-cell reconstitution after alpha-beta-depleted transplantation in children. Unique molecular identifiers featured in how the TCRbeta library was prepared. TCRdb re-called the PCR reads with MiXCR, one entry per CDR3 protein. This sample carries about 900,000 distinct CDR3 sequences, around 30% of them seen once, and the ten largest clones take roughly 28%. The ends were cut back, 0 bases at V and 7 bases at J, with 13 bases in the middle. The length of the CDR3 is 14 residues. Germline lookup yields CDR1 LGHNT and CDR2 FRNRAP. Study-wide results and limits: About two months after transplant, alpha-beta T cells reportedly came from several hundred expanded graft clones.

With regard to this clonotype: Its antigen is as yet unknown.

Sequencing used PBMCs, mostly from graft donor cells, obtained 360 days after TCRalphabeta/CD19-depleted stem cell transplant. This clonotype originated in a boy under three years old who had a stem cell transplant for SCID, so the T cells may come from the graft donor. The V call is TRBV12-5, the J call TRBJ2-7; D might be TRBD1 (6 bases). CDR3 DNA sequence: TGTGCTAGTGGTTTGGTGCGTAGGGGGAAAGAGCAGTACTTC. Translating it yields CASGLVRRGKEQYF.